A single sample gave rise to the 17 T cell receptor beta chains below, sequenced in a study of CD8+ T cells in alopecia areata. Using CD4, CD8alpha, NKG2D, NKG2ACE and other markers, pooled cutaneous lymph node cells were sorted. RNA, once extracted, was reverse transcribed into cDNA for use as the sequencing template. The assay was immunoSEQ multiplex PCR, and TCRdb's table has in-frame clones only and misses some. The counts give about 270,000 clones, none of them seen only once; 1.2% is held by the top ten. The sample taken for sequencing was CD4+ T cells sorted from a lymph node. The receptors derive from a C3H/HeJ mouse with alopecia areata. For this strain, the MHC haplotype corresponds to H2-k.

This clone was detected only a few times. Gene names follow the mouse nomenclature. The read halts 4 residues ahead of the CDR3 end, with the missing end drawn from the germline J gene. The V and J genes are TRBV5 and TRBJ1-1, with TRBD1 identical over 10 bases. Germline V gene data show CDR1 as LGHNA and CDR2 as YNLKQL (reference sequence). Trimming took 3 bases from V and 1 from J; bases not matched to a gene: 2. The CDR3 loop spans 15 amino acids. The covered CDR3 bases are TGTGCCAGCAGCCAGACAGGGGGCAGGAACACA. This translates into CASSQTGGRNT. The complete CDR3 sequence is CASSQTGGRNTEVFF.

Turning to this clone: The gene symbols are mouse symbols. Coverage ceases 4 residues before the CDR3 finishes, and the germline J gene fills in the end. The chain joins TRBV13-1 to TRBJ2-4, with a tentative D call TRBD1 (6 bases). V lost 0 bases to trimming and J lost 0 bases, with 8 bases between them. The V gene's germline CDR1 is NSHNY and CDR2 SYGAGN. The CDR3 sequence is 15 residues long. The CDR3 sequence: CASSDGGHSQNTLYF. The DNA read from the CDR3 is TGTGCCAGCAGTGATGGGGGACATAGTCAAAAC.

This clone was picked up a small number of times. Mouse gene names apply. Other DNA sequences from this sample encode an identical CDR3 as well. CDR3 sequence: CASSQLGGLYAEQFF. The DNA read from the CDR3 is TGTGCCAGCAGCCAACTGGGGGGCCTTTATGCT. The chain carries TRBV5 and TRBJ2-1, with 8 bases fitting TRBD2. The read is 4 residues too short to cover the CDR3 end, so that end is filled in from the germline J gene. The CDR3 extends over 15 amino acids. In germline, CDR1 is LGHNA, CDR2 YNLKQL (reference sequence). Unmatched junction bases numbered 4, after V lost 2 bases and J lost 4 bases.

This clone was counted a few times. Germline and genes here are mouse. The observed sequence ends 4 residues before the CDR3 terminus, with the missing tail filled in from the germline J gene. The rearrangement links TRBV29 to TRBJ1-2, with D perhaps TRBD1 (6 bases). The ends were cut back, 2 bases at V and 3 bases at J, with 10 bases in the middle. The CDR3 runs 14 residues. The V gene's germline CDR1 is MSHET and CDR2 SYDVDS. The DNA read from the CDR3 is TGTGCTAGCAGTTTAGGCAGGGGAGACTCC. Protein sequence: CASSLGRGDS. The entire CDR3 reads CASSLGRGDSDYTF.

This clone appeared a few times. Any gene name here is a mouse gene name. The read ends 4 residues early relative to the CDR3; the germline J gene fills the gap. J is TRBJ2-5 and V is TRBV13-1; D unresolved. Germline CDR1 reads NSHNY; CDR2 reads SYGAGN. The CDR3 is made up of 15 amino acids. V lost 4 bases to trimming and J lost 0 bases, with 12 bases between them. CDR3 amino acids: CASSRQAINQDTQYF. The CDR3 bases that were read are TGTGCCAGCAGTAGGCAGGCCATTAACCAAGAC.

This clone was counted a few times. The gene symbols are mouse symbols. The CDR3 end falls 4 residues outside the read, so it is completed with the germline J gene. The chain employs TRBV13-1 and TRBJ1-2; 9 bases align to TRBD1. In germline, CDR1 is NSHNY, CDR2 SYGAGN. This CDR3 spans 15 amino acids. V was clipped by 1 base and J by 2 bases; unmatched bases: 3. This CDR3 reads CASSDWGTGNSDYTF. The part of the CDR3 DNA that was read is TGTGCCAGCAGTGATTGGGGGACAGGGAACTCC.

This clone was seen a handful of times. Mouse names are used for the genes. Read sequence stops 4 residues before the CDR3 end, and the germline J gene provides the missing end. Other DNA sequences in the sample encode the same CDR3. This sequence joins TRBV14 and TRBJ1-2; 7 bases align to TRBD1. Germline CDR1 SGHDT, CDR2 FRDEAV. Trimming at V came to 2 bases and at J to 0 bases, leaving 1 base not matched to a gene. The CDR3 runs to 14 residues. The CDR3: CASSLGGANSDYTF. The CDR3 bases that were read are TGTGCCAGCAGTTTAGGGGGCGCAAACTCC.

This clone came up a few times. The listed genes are named as in mouse. Read coverage stops 4 residues before the CDR3 terminus; the germline J gene supplies the remainder. V is TRBV31 and J is TRBJ2-1, with 8 bases identical to TRBD2. CDR1 and CDR2 from the germline V gene are GKSSPN and SITVG. This CDR3 comprises 12 residues. The CDR3 sequence is CALMGGYAEQFF. CDR3 bases read: TGTGCTTTGATGGGGGGGTATGCT.

On this clone itself: Gene labels here are mouse ones. The read is 4 residues too short to cover the CDR3 end, so that end is filled in from the germline J gene. The chain joins TRBV5 to TRBJ2-3; D not certain. Germline V gives CDR1 LGHNA, CDR2 YNLKQL (reference sequence). Trimming pared 1 base from V and 3 bases from J, leaving 11 bases between. The CDR3 is 15 residues long. This chain's CDR3 is CASSQGQARAETLYF. The DNA read from the CDR3 is TGTGCCAGCAGCCAAGGCCAGGCTAGAGCAGAA.

A remark on this clone: The gene names given are mouse names. The sequenced part of the CDR3 DNA is TGCACCTGCAGTGCAGTCCCGGGGACTGGGGTCTATGCT. Its translation: CTCSAVPGTGVYA. The CDR3 in full is CTCSAVPGTGVYAEQFF. The chain joins TRBV1 to TRBJ2-1; 10 bases match TRBD2. The read comes to an end 4 residues before the CDR3 does, leaving the germline J gene to fill in the end. CDR1 is NSQYPW, CDR2 LRSPGD, per germline (reference sequence). This CDR3 region has 17 residues. With 1 base clipped from V and 3 bases from J, the junction kept 6 bases outside the gene matches.

This clone was seen only a few times. A much larger clone lies a single base off, so this may be a read error. Gene labels here are mouse ones. The read gets to within 4 residues of the CDR3 end, and the germline J gene fills in the rest. The gene calls are TRBV13-3 and TRBJ1-1; 7 bases align to TRBD1. The CDR3 runs to 12 residues. Germline V CDR1 and CDR2: NNHDY, SYVADS. This chain's CDR3 is CASSEGQTEVFF. CDR3 DNA, as far as it was read: TGTGCCAGCAGTGAGGGACAGACA.

Regarding this clone: Each gene name is a mouse one. The CDR3 goes on 4 residues after the read ends, and that part is filled in from the germline J gene. The chain carries TRBV31 and TRBJ1-2; a possible D gene is TRBD1 (6 bases). The CDR3 totals 13 residues. Germline loops: CDR1 GKSSPN, CDR2 SITVG. Trimming pared 2 bases from V and 3 bases from J, leaving 10 bases between. The CDR3 bases that were read are TGTGCCTGGAGTACAGGGAGGGACTCC. Translating it yields CAWSTGRDS. The entire CDR3 reads CAWSTGRDSDYTF.

This clone has just a few counts. All gene names here are mouse names. Sequencing ends 4 residues short of the CDR3 end; the germline J gene provides the rest. This CDR3 is also generated by other DNA sequences in the sample. V and J are TRBV13-2 and TRBJ2-1; 7 nucleotides match TRBD1. This CDR3 comprises 14 residues. Germline CDR1 NNHNN, CDR2 SYGAGS (reference sequence). Trimming removed 1 base from V and 3 bases from J; junction bases left unmatched: 1. CDR3 sequence: CASGDRDSYAEQFF. CDR3 DNA (partial): TGTGCCAGCGGTGATCGGGACAGCTATGCT.

On this clone: The genes and germline here are from mouse. The CDR3 end lies 4 residues beyond the end of the read and is filled in from the germline J gene. The same CDR3 arises from other DNA sequences in this sample as well. This chain connects TRBV1 to TRBJ1-2; TRBD1 matches 9 bases. This CDR3 comprises 13 residues. CDR1 is NSQYPW, CDR2 LRSPGD, per germline (reference sequence). Unmatched junction bases numbered 0, after V lost 3 bases and J lost 4 bases. The CDR3 bases that were read are TGCACCTGCAGTGCGGACAGGGGCTCC. Translation: CTCSADRGS. The whole CDR3 is CTCSADRGSDYTF.

This clone turned up a few times. These gene names are mouse names. The CDR3 end is not reached by the read, which stops 4 residues before it; the germline J gene fills it in. The chain employs TRBV19 and TRBJ2-1, with no clear D. V lost 6 bases to trimming and J lost 5 bases, with 6 bases between them. There are 11 residues in the CDR3. Germline V CDR1 and CDR2: FNHDT, SITEND (reference sequence). The DNA read from the CDR3 is TGTGCCAGCACCCTAAATGCT. This sequence encodes CASTLNA. The entire CDR3 is CASTLNAEQFF.

This clone was seen more than once but under ten times. It may be a read error: a sequence one base away is much more abundant. Any gene name here is a mouse gene name. The read halts 4 residues ahead of the CDR3 end, with the missing end drawn from the germline J gene. This specimen includes other DNA sequences encoding the same CDR3. The chain has TRBV1 and TRBJ2-5; 8 nucleotides agree with TRBD2. In germline, CDR1 is NSQYPW, CDR2 LRSPGD (reference sequence). This CDR3 has 14 amino acids. Partial CDR3 DNA: TGCACCTGCAGTGCAGATCTGGGGGGAGAC. Translated: CTCSADLGGD. The full CDR3 sequence reads CTCSADLGGDTQYF.

This clone has just a few counts. Gene names refer to mouse genes. The covered CDR3 bases are TGTGCCAGCAGTACACCCGGACTGGGGGTTTCCTAT. It translates to CASSTPGLGVSY. The whole CDR3 protein is CASSTPGLGVSYEQYF. The chain couples TRBV19 to TRBJ2-7, with TRBD2 matching over 10 bases. The CDR3 end falls 4 residues outside the read, so it is completed with the germline J gene. V dropped 3 bases and J dropped 1; count of bases not matched to a gene: 7. The CDR3 has 16 residues. Germline CDR1 and CDR2: FNHDT and SITEND (reference sequence).